This entry lists 32 T cell receptor beta chains sequenced from one sample in a study of T cells in Graves' hyperthyroidism and ophthalmopathy. Amplified TCR beta CDR3 regions derived from RNA transcripts. TCR CDR3 underwent first-round RT-PCR with the HTBI primer set. Each CDR3 protein is one row after TCRdb ran MiXCR on the multiplex PCR reads. Of 250,000 to 400,000 distinct CDR3 sequences in the sample, roughly 15% were seen once. Sequencing was performed on blood. The source of these receptors is a middle-aged woman with Graves' ophthalmopathy.

The table lists this clonotype with many counts. This sequence joins TRBV6-1 and TRBJ2-7, with TRBD2 identical over 8 bases. V gave up 10 bases and J gave up 4 bases; unmatched junction bases: 6. CDR1 is MNHNS, CDR2 SASEGT, per germline. The CDR3 has 12 amino acids. The CDR3 region is CAIGGGLYEQYF. Written as DNA, the CDR3 is TGTGCCATCGGGGGGGGGCTGTACGAGCAGTACTTC.

This clonotype was found many times. This chain uses TRBV2 with TRBJ2-7; D is uncertain. The germline gives CDR1 SNHLY, CDR2 FYNNEI. The CDR3 consists of 13 residues. V was cut by 7 bases and J by 2 bases, with 12 bases left in between. Written as DNA, the CDR3 is TGTGCCAGCAACCCGGGCCTCACCTACGAGCAGTACTTC. It translates to CASNPGLTYEQYF.

This chain connects TRBV16 to TRBJ2-7; 10 bases fit TRBD2. CDR1 is KGHSY and CDR2 is FQNENV in the germline V gene. This CDR3 is built from 18 residues. V was pared by 2 bases and J by 7 bases, with 17 bases of the junction left unmatched. The CDR3 here is CASSQTGQRGGWDNEQYF. In DNA form, the CDR3 reads TGTGCCAGCAGCCAAACGGGCCAGCGGGGGGGCTGGGACAATGAGCAGTACTTC.

The V and J genes are TRBV19 and TRBJ1-3, with 8 positions matching TRBD1. V shed 5 bases and J 4 bases; nucleotides not matched to a gene: 10. Germline assignment: CDR1 LNHDA and CDR2 SQIVND (reference sequence). This CDR3 has 16 residues. The CDR3 DNA is TGTGCCAGTAGTCTGACTCCAGGGGGCGCGGGAAACACCATATATTTT. Translating it yields CASSLTPGGAGNTIYF.

The chain has TRBV28 and TRBJ1-3; D uncertain. The germline V gene encodes CDR1 MDHEN and CDR2 SYDVKM. V gave up 1 base and J gave up 0 bases, with 4 bases separating them. The length of the CDR3 is 14 residues. Here the CDR3 DNA reads TGTGCCAGCAGTTTATACAGCTCTGGAAACACCATATATTTT. Residues: CASSLYSSGNTIYF.

There are many counts of this clonotype. The chain's CDR3 is CASRPTGGGRAFF. The CDR3 DNA sequence: TGTGCCAGCAGACCGACAGGGGGCGGGAGGGCTTTCTTT. The chain is built from TRBV7-2 and TRBJ1-1; 10 bases fit TRBD1. Germline assignment: CDR1 SGHTA and CDR2 FQGNSA. This CDR3 is built from 13 residues. The ends lost 6 bases at V and 11 bases at J; junction bases unmatched: 9.

This clonotype was observed a few times. The chain combines TRBV6-1 with TRBJ2-3; 8 bases are a match to TRBD2. This CDR3 is 15 amino acids long. Germline V lookup: CDR1 MNHNS, CDR2 SASEGT. V lost 6 bases to trimming and J lost 6 bases; unmatched junction nucleotides: 11. DNA for the CDR3: TGTGCCAGCAGACCTCGTCCAGCGGGGGCCGATACGCAGTATTTT. Encoded protein: CASRPRPAGADTQYF.

This clonotype has more than one count but fewer than ten. This rearrangement joins TRBV20-1 to TRBJ1-4; no clear D gene. This CDR3 spans 14 amino acids. Trimming pared 6 bases from V and 8 bases from J, leaving 19 bases between. The germline V gene has CDR1 DFQATT and CDR2 SNEGSKA (reference sequence). CDR3: CSASLASGWEKLFF. Here the CDR3 DNA reads TGCAGTGCCTCTCTAGCTTCGGGCTGGGAAAAACTGTTTTTT.

The chain recombines TRBV5-6 with TRBJ1-1; TRBD1 agrees at 7 bases. Trimming at V came to 4 bases and at J to 5 bases, leaving 11 bases not matched to a gene. The CDR3 has 15 residues. Looked up from germline, CDR1 is SGHDT and CDR2 is YYEEEE. CDR3 nucleotide sequence: TGTGCCAGCAGCAATTTCGACAGGGAGGGGACTGAAGCTTTCTTT. As protein: CASSNFDREGTEAFF.

This chain uses TRBV27 with TRBJ1-5, with TRBD1 matching over 7 bases. Trimming took 7 bases from V and 0 from J; bases not matched to a gene: 18. This CDR3 has 19 amino acids. Per the germline V gene, CDR1 is MNHEY and CDR2 is SMNVEV (reference sequence). This CDR3 is CASIPRQGRTLYSNQPQHF. In DNA, the CDR3 is TGTGCCAGCATCCCTCGACAGGGACGGACGCTGTATAGCAATCAGCCCCAGCATTTT.

This clonotype has at least ten counts. The chain joins TRBV7-8 to TRBJ1-4; tentatively, D is TRBD1 (5 bases). Germline CDR1 and CDR2: SGHVS and FQNEAQ. Trimming removed 5 bases from V and 7 bases from J, with 17 bases in between. The CDR3 has 15 amino acids. In DNA, the CDR3 is TGTGCCAGCAGCCGAGAACAGGCTCGGGTTGAAAAACTGTTTTTT. Amino acids: CASSREQARVEKLFF.

The table lists this clonotype with a few counts. The chain joins TRBV24-1 to TRBJ2-2; D is undetermined. CDR1 and CDR2 from the germline V gene are KGHDR and SFDVKD. The CDR3 is 17 residues long. V lost 0 bases to trimming and J lost 0 bases, with 10 bases between them. Here the CDR3 reads CATSDLRAATNTGELFF. CDR3 sequence (DNA): TGTGCCACCAGTGATTTGCGGGCAGCTACGAACACCGGGGAGCTGTTTTTT.

The chain uses TRBV10-3 and TRBJ2-1; TRBD2 aligns across 8 bases. The CDR3 is made up of 12 amino acids. After removal of 6 bases from V and 8 bases from J, the junction contained 3 bases not matched to a gene. CDR1 and CDR2 from the germline V gene are ENHRY and SYGVKD. CDR3 protein: CAISAGGYEQFF. In DNA form, the CDR3 reads TGTGCCATCAGCGCGGGGGGCTATGAGCAGTTCTTC.

This clonotype was found a few times. The chain carries TRBV11-2 and TRBJ2-7; 9 positions agree with TRBD2. This CDR3 region has 13 residues. In germline, CDR1 is SGHAT, CDR2 FQNNGV. V gave up 8 bases and J gave up 7 bases; unmatched junction bases: 9. The CDR3: CASRLAGSVEQYF. The CDR3 DNA follows: TGTGCCAGCCGTCTAGCGGGGTCCGTGGAGCAGTACTTC.

There are a few counts of this clonotype. The chain joins TRBV11-3 to TRBJ2-5; 8 bases are a match to TRBD1. This CDR3 comprises 17 residues. Germline V lookup: CDR1 SGHNT, CDR2 YENEEA. V was pared by 1 base and J by 5 bases, with 12 bases of the junction left unmatched. The CDR3 reads CASSLGLSDRAGETQYF. For the CDR3, the DNA is TGTGCCAGCAGCTTAGGCCTTTCGGACAGGGCAGGGGAGACCCAGTACTTC.

This clonotype was counted at least ten times. The J gene is TRBJ1-5, the V gene TRBV2; a possible D gene is TRBD1 (5 bases). Trimming removed 7 bases from V and 1 base from J, with 26 bases in between. The CDR3 is 19 amino acids. The germline CDR1 and CDR2 sequences are SNHLY and FYNNEI. DNA for the CDR3: TGTGCCAGCAAGGGGTCCCGGCGACAAAACATCGGAAGCAATCAGCCCCAGCATTTT. Its protein product is CASKGSRRQNIGSNQPQHF. The complete variable domain, with remaining parts taken from reference TRBV2 and TRBJ1-5, reads EPEVTQTPSHQVTQMGQEVILRCVPISNHLYFYWYRQILGQKVEFLVSFYNNEISEKSEIFDDQFSVERPDGSNFTLKIRSTKLEDSAMYFCASKGSRRQNIGSNQPQHFGDGTRLSIL.

This clonotype showed up just a few times. The chain links TRBV4-2 to TRBJ2-7; D may be TRBD1 or TRBD2 (5 bases each). Trimming stripped 2 bases from V and 3 bases from J, with 14 bases between. The germline V gene has CDR1 LGHNA and CDR2 YNFKEQ. This CDR3 is 15 amino acids long. The CDR3 loop is CASSQFDSGGYEQYF. CDR3 in DNA: TGTGCCAGCAGCCAATTTGACTCTGGGGGCTACGAGCAGTACTTC.

This clonotype was recorded many times. CDR3 sequence: CASRGGVSGASNGNEQFF. CDR3 coding DNA: TGTGCCAGCAGAGGGGGGGTTTCTGGGGCTAGCAATGGCAATGAGCAGTTCTTC. This chain links TRBV2 with TRBJ2-1; perhaps TRBD2 as D (7 bases). Germline V lookup: CDR1 SNHLY, CDR2 FYNNEI. Trimming pared 6 bases from V and 6 bases from J, leaving 27 bases between. The CDR3 spans 18 residues.

This clonotype showed up just a few times. The V gene is TRBV5-5, the J gene TRBJ2-3; TRBD2 matches at 10 bases. Germline lookup yields CDR1 SGHKS and CDR2 YYEKEE (reference sequence). This CDR3 is 15 amino acids long. Trimming at V came to 4 bases and at J to 2 bases, leaving 4 bases not matched to a gene. The CDR3 sequence is CASSQREGYTDTQYF. The CDR3 DNA reads as TGTGCCAGCAGCCAGCGGGAGGGATACACAGATACGCAGTATTTT.

This clonotype was seen many times. The CDR3 nucleotides are TGTGCCACCAGTGACCGCTCCGGGACTAGCGGGATCAATGAGCAGTTCTTC. It encodes CATSDRSGTSGINEQFF. This chain joins TRBV24-1 and TRBJ2-1; 13 bases fit TRBD2. With V trimmed by 4 bases and J by 6 bases, 8 bases remained unmatched. This CDR3 region has 17 residues. The germline gives CDR1 KGHDR, CDR2 SFDVKD.

This chain uses TRBV20-1 with TRBJ2-5; 8 bases align to TRBD1. CDR3 length: 16 amino acids. V was pared by 0 bases and J by 5 bases, with 11 bases of the junction left unmatched. Germline loops: CDR1 DFQATT, CDR2 SNEGSKA (reference sequence). CDR3 region: CSARDLETGEWETQYF. CDR3 DNA: TGCAGTGCTAGAGATCTAGAGACAGGGGAGTGGGAGACCCAGTACTTC.

This clonotype was observed at least ten times. The chain has TRBV10-3 and TRBJ1-1, with D possibly being TRBD1 (6 bases). The V end was cut by 7 bases, the J end by 1 base, with 13 bases between. Germline loops: CDR1 ENHRY, CDR2 SYGVKD. The CDR3 has 14 amino acids. The CDR3 sequence: CAIKFDRTNTEAFF. DNA for the CDR3: TGTGCCATCAAATTTGACAGGACGAACACTGAAGCTTTCTTT.

The CDR3 protein is CASSAGLAGESRNEQFF. CDR3 nucleotide sequence: TGTGCCAGTAGTGCGGGACTAGCGGGAGAATCAAGGAATGAGCAGTTCTTC. The chain has TRBV19 and TRBJ2-1; 14 nucleotides match TRBD2. V shed 5 bases and J 7 bases; nucleotides not matched to a gene: 10. Germline loops: CDR1 LNHDA, CDR2 SQIVND (reference sequence). The CDR3 spans 17 residues. The full variable domain, rest sourced from reference TRBV19 and TRBJ2-1, is DGGITQSPKYLFRKEGQNVTLSCEQNLNHDAMYWYRQDPGQGLRLIYYSQIVNDFQKGDIAEGYSVSREKKESFPLTVTSAQKNPTAFYLCASSAGLAGESRNEQFFGPGTRLTVL.

V and J are TRBV4-1 and TRBJ2-7; D remains unclear. The CDR3 runs 14 residues. Trimming took off 4 bases at V and 2 bases at J, with 12 bases between the two ends. Germline V gene lookup returns CDR1 MGHRA and CDR2 YSYEKL. As DNA, the CDR3 is TGCGCCAGCAGCCCGTATCGGACGGCCTACGAGCAGTACTTC. It is translated as CASSPYRTAYEQYF.

This clonotype was observed many times. This chain's CDR3 is CASSPAGQLLHTF. In DNA form, the CDR3 reads TGTGCCAGCAGTCCGGCCGGACAGCTCCTCCACACCTTC. The V and J genes are TRBV6-1 and TRBJ1-2, with D maybe TRBD1 (6 bases). CDR1 MNHNS and CDR2 SASEGT come from the germline V gene. V was shortened by 5 bases and J by 12 bases, with 19 bases between the two germline ends. This CDR3 region has 13 residues.

The chain combines TRBV25-1 with TRBJ2-3, with TRBD1 matching over 7 bases. The CDR3 consists of 16 residues. CDR1 is MGHDK, CDR2 SYGVNS, per germline. Trimming cost V 2 bases and J 4 bases; bases outside gene matches: 9. The CDR3 nucleotides are TGTGCCAGCAGTGAAAGCTTGAGGGGGCGGGCAGATACGCAGTATTTT. This translates into CASSESLRGRADTQYF.

Remarks on this clonotype: The junction differs from germline at one of its ends, possibly a read error. The chain links TRBV7-2 to TRBJ2-5; D unresolved. The CDR3 totals 11 residues. Germline lookup yields CDR1 SGHTA and CDR2 FQGNSA. The CDR3 protein is CASSFLETQHF. The CDR3 region has the DNA TGTGCCAGCAGCTTTTTAGAGACCCAGCACTTC.

The V and J genes are TRBV5-1 and TRBJ2-7; 7 positions agree with TRBD1. This CDR3 has 14 amino acids. CDR1 and CDR2 from the germline V gene are SGHRS and YFSETQ. V lost 4 bases and J lost 6; bases outside the gene matches: 10. Here the CDR3 reads CASSREGAWGEQYF. CDR3 DNA: TGCGCCAGCAGCAGAGAGGGGGCGTGGGGCGAGCAGTACTTC.

A few counts support this clonotype. J is TRBJ2-2 and V is TRBV12-3 or TRBV12-4; 8 positions agree with TRBD2. The CDR3 has 14 amino acids. V lost 2 bases, J lost 6 bases, and 2 bases stayed unmatched. CDR3 DNA sequence: TGTGCCAGCAGTTTACCAGCGGGAGCCGGGGAGCTGTTTTTT. This encodes CASSLPAGAGELFF.

This clonotype appeared many times. This sequence joins TRBV7-9 and TRBJ2-7, with 10 nucleotides matching TRBD2. The germline gives CDR1 SEHNR, CDR2 FQNEAQ (reference sequence). V trimming: 4 bases; J trimming: 0 bases; junction bases outside the gene matches: 3. The CDR3 has 15 residues. The CDR3 spells CASSSGLAASYEQYF. The CDR3 DNA is TGTGCCAGCAGCTCCGGACTAGCGGCCTCCTACGAGCAGTACTTC.

The sample holds many counts of this clonotype. The V call is TRBV6-1, the J call TRBJ1-2; unclear D gene. The CDR3 runs 12 residues. CDR1 and CDR2 from the germline V gene are MNHNS and SASEGT. Trimming left V 7 bases short and J 4 bases short, with 10 bases between. CDR3 DNA sequence: TGTGCCAGCAAGCAGCCCTCCTATGGCTACACCTTC. Translation: CASKQPSYGYTF.

This chain links TRBV6-5 with TRBJ2-2; no reliable D call. CDR3 length: 14 residues. Trimming stripped 2 bases from V and 3 bases from J, with 7 bases between. Germline loops: CDR1 MNHEY, CDR2 SVGAGI. CDR3 sequence (DNA): TGTGCCAGCAGTTACGAGTCCCACACCGGGGAGCTGTTTTTT. Translating it yields CASSYESHTGELFF.